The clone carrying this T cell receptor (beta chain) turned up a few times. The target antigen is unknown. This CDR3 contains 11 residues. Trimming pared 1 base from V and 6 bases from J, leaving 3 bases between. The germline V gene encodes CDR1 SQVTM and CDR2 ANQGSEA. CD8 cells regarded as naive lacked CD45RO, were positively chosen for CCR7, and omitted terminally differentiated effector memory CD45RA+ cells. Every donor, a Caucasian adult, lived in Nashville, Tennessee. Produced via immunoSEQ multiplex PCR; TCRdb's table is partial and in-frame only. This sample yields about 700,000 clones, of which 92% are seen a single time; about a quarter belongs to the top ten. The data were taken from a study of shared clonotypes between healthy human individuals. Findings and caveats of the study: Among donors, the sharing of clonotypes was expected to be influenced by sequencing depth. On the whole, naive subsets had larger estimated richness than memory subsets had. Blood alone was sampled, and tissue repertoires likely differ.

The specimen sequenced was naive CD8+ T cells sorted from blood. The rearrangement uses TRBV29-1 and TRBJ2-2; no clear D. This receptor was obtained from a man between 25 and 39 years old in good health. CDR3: CSVEVSGELFF. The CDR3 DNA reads TGCAGCGTTGAAGTGTCCGGGGAGCTGTTTTTT.